This T cell receptor beta chain was sequenced for a study of blood T cell repertoires in COVID-19. Method: immunoSEQ multiplex PCR; TCRdb's copy keeps in-frame clones and lacks some. The sample carries around 260,000 clones, 65% to 90% recorded once. The CDR3 totals 13 residues. The V gene's germline CDR1 is SNHLY and CDR2 FYNNEI. V lost 7 bases, J lost 5 bases, and 7 bases stayed unmatched. This TCR came from a human donor in a cohort sampled during active COVID-19. This rearrangement joins TRBV2 to TRBJ1-1, with 7 positions matching TRBD1. Sequencing was carried out using peripheral blood. CDR3 bases: TGTGCCAGCAACAGACAGGGATTAACTGAAGCTTTCTTT. Amino acids: CASNRQGLTEAFF.